What follows are 5 T cell receptor beta chains derived from one specimen sequenced in a study of beta chain features in type 1 diabetes. Broader study findings: The study found moderately but significantly shorter TCRB CDR3s in all four CD4+ subsets of Type 1 diabetes patients.

Expressed TCRB transcripts were sequenced, since all the RNA that had been isolated was reverse transcribed. Clones were read by immunoSEQ multiplex PCR, and TCRdb kept only the in-frame ones, dropping some. The sample carries a few hundred thousand clones, 15% to 20% recorded once. No antigens are known for them. The source material was naive CD4+ T cells from blood. All receptors come from a man aged 25 to 40 with type 1 diabetes.

The chain is built from TRBV30 and TRBJ2-7; a possible D gene is TRBD1 (5 bases). Germline CDR1 is GTSNPN and CDR2 is SVGIG (reference sequence). V lost 1 base to trimming and J lost 7 bases, with 11 bases between them. There are 12 residues in the CDR3. CDR3 loop: CAWSGTGLEQYF. CDR3 nucleotide sequence: TGTGCCTGGAGTGGCACAGGTCTAGAGCAGTACTTC.

This clone has a handful of counts. This chain connects TRBV11-2 to TRBJ2-3; TRBD2 might be the D (6 bases). The CDR3 sequence is 15 residues long. Germline V gives CDR1 SGHAT, CDR2 FQNNGV. The V end was cut by 1 base, the J end by 2 bases, with 10 bases between. The CDR3 DNA follows: TGTGCCAGCAGCTTAGGGCGGGGCCTCACAGATACGCAGTATTTT. It yields the protein CASSLGRGLTDTQYF.

V gene TRBV5-1 combines with J gene TRBJ2-1; D might be TRBD2 (6 bases). The CDR3 contains 16 residues. V lost 0 bases, J lost 0 bases, and 10 bases lay in between. Germline CDR1 SGHRS, CDR2 YFSETQ. In DNA, the CDR3 is TGCGCCAGCAGCTTGGACACTAGCCCCTCCTACAATGAGCAGTTCTTC. The encoded protein is CASSLDTSPSYNEQFF.

V is TRBV13 and J is TRBJ2-3; D is ambiguous. Between the trimmed V and J ends, which lost 5 bases and 1 base, there was a span of 10 bases. The V gene's germline CDR1 is PRHDT and CDR2 FYEKMQ (reference sequence). This CDR3 is 14 amino acids long. The CDR3 nucleotides read TGTGCCAGCAGCCCCCGGGTCCGCACAGATACGCAGTATTTT. This sequence encodes CASSPRVRTDTQYF.

The table lists this clone with a count of one. The junction departs from the called germline gene at one end, perhaps through a read error. The chain recombines TRBV14 with TRBJ2-1; 10 nucleotides line up with TRBD2. The CDR3 runs 14 residues. Germline V lookup: CDR1 SGHDN, CDR2 FVKESK. CDR3 sequence reads: CASSQDWSSGSILF. The CDR3 DNA sequence: TGTGCCAGCAGCCAAGATTGGTCTAGCGGGAGTATCCTCTTC. Complete variable domain (other parts from reference TRBV14 and TRBJ2-1): EAGVTQFPSHSVIEKGQTVTLRCDPISGHDNLYWYRRVMGKEIKFLLHFVKESKQDESGMPNNRFLAERTGGTYSTLKVQPAELEDSGVYFCASSQDWSSGSILFGPGTRLTVL.